The text below deals with one T cell receptor beta chain. These data originate in a study of blood T cell repertoires in COVID-19. In the authors' workflow: Amplified reference gene primers provided the basis for estimating nucleated cell counts. The data were produced by immunoSEQ multiplex PCR, yet TCRdb's version contains in-frame clones alone and is incomplete. V and J calls and clone size follow that table, whereas D and trimming were derived from the DNA. The sample holds fewer than 200,000 clones, over 75% seen once. After removal of 2 bases from V and 1 base from J, the junction contained 5 bases not matched to a gene. Germline lookup yields CDR1 SGHNT and CDR2 YYREEE (reference sequence). CDR3 length: 15 amino acids. Participants were aged about 18 to 100 years from approximately 23 US areas. Either two negative PCRs, clearance, or symptom resolution qualified Cohort 3 donors as recovered.

This TCR was sampled from a woman aged 18-29 years who had recovered from COVID-19. The chain uses TRBV5-4 and TRBJ1-1; TRBD1 aligns across 7 bases. The specimen was PBMCs or T cells enriched from blood (not recorded which). CDR3 bases: TGTGCCAGCAGCTTAACGGGACAGACGAACACTGAAGCTTTCTTT. Residues: CASSLTGQTNTEAFF.